One and the same sample provided the 24 T cell receptor beta chains below, sequenced in a study of shared clonotypes between healthy human individuals. Measured with immunoSEQ multiplex PCR; TCRdb has only the in-frame clones, and not every one. Of about half a million clones in the sample, about 84% were seen once. The sample taken for sequencing was PBMCs. The receptors come from a woman between 35 and 50 years old in good health. Some clones in this sample may be carry-over from other donors' samples.

This clone appeared a few times. This chain connects TRBV11-2 to TRBJ1-2, with unresolved D. Germline V gene lookup returns CDR1 SGHAT and CDR2 FQNNGV. This CDR3 has 13 amino acids. Trimming stripped 7 bases from V and 8 bases from J, with 17 bases between. The CDR3 DNA reads as TGTGCCAGCACCGAAGACCCTCTGGGGGGCTACACCTTC. Protein sequence: CASTEDPLGGYTF.

The chain links TRBV4-2 to TRBJ1-1, with D maybe TRBD1 (6 bases). This CDR3 is 15 amino acids long. Germline V gene data show CDR1 as LGHNA and CDR2 as YNFKEQ. V dropped 6 bases and J dropped 3 bases, with 17 bases sitting between them. The CDR3 DNA reads as TGTGCCAGCAGGCTACGGGCACAGGGAGACACTGAAGCTTTCTTT. Translating gives CASRLRAQGDTEAFF.

This sequence joins TRBV7-3 and TRBJ2-2, with D unclear. Trimming pared 5 bases from V and 1 base from J, leaving 11 bases between. Germline loops: CDR1 SGHTA, CDR2 FQGTGA. The CDR3 has 15 amino acids. The CDR3 sequence: CASSPRLGNTGELFF. The DNA for the CDR3 is TGTGCCAGCAGCCCCAGACTCGGGAACACCGGGGAGCTGTTTTTT.

About this clone itself: This likely reflects a read error, since a far larger clone is one base away. The identical CDR3 is also encoded by other nucleotide sequences in the sample. The rearrangement links TRBV15 to TRBJ2-7, with D perhaps given as TRBD1 or TRBD2 (5 bases each). This CDR3 spans 20 amino acids. Germline V gives CDR1 LNHNV, CDR2 YYDKDF (reference sequence). V lost 0 bases to trimming and J lost 4 bases, with 28 bases between them. DNA for the CDR3: TGTGCCACCAGCAGAGACAGGGATTGGGGAGCTGGACCACATCGGTACGAGCAGTACTTC. This translates into CATSRDRDWGAGPHRYEQYF.

Regarding this clone: A far larger clone lies a single base away; this is likely a read error. The chain combines TRBV19 with TRBJ1-4; D call uncertain. The length of the CDR3 is 15 residues. Germline CDR1 reads LNHDA; CDR2 reads SQIVND (reference sequence). The V end was cut by 2 bases, the J end by 13 bases, with 20 bases between. CDR3 sequence reads: CASSIPGLGEQALFF. CDR3 in DNA: TGTGCCAGTAGTATACCCGGACTCGGAGAGCAAGCACTGTTTTTT.

The genes are TRBV4-3 and TRBJ2-1, with 13 positions matching TRBD2. Germline-derived CDR1 and CDR2 are LGHNA and YSLEER. There are 15 residues in the CDR3. Trimming took 4 bases from V and 7 from J; bases not matched to a gene: 4. The CDR3, as DNA: TGCGCCAGCAGCCTCGGGACTAGCGGGATGAATGAGCAGTTCTTC. Translating gives CASSLGTSGMNEQFF.

This clone was observed a handful of times. This chain uses TRBV2 with TRBJ1-1; D ambiguous. Trimming stripped 0 bases from V and 13 bases from J, with 0 bases between. The CDR3 covers 8 residues. Germline-derived CDR1 and CDR2 are SNHLY and FYNNEI. CDR3 residues: CASSEAFF. The CDR3 DNA sequence: TGTGCCAGCAGTGAAGCTTTCTTT. Together with reference TRBV2 and TRBJ1-1, the CDR3 gives the full variable domain: EPEVTQTPSHQVTQMGQEVILRCVPISNHLYFYWYRQILGQKVEFLVSFYNNEISEKSEIFDDQFSVERPDGSNFTLKIRSTKLEDSAMYFCASSEAFFGQGTRLTVV.

The chain recombines TRBV7-2 with TRBJ1-2; D is possibly TRBD1 (6 bases). Trimming cost V 3 bases and J 4 bases, with 15 bases left between them. Germline V gives CDR1 SGHTA, CDR2 FQGNSA. The CDR3 contains 15 residues. In DNA form, the CDR3 reads TGTGCCAGCAGCTTCGATGGGGGGCCCGTCTATGGCTACACCTTC. This codes for CASSFDGGPVYGYTF.

Notes on this clone: This likely reflects a read error, since a far larger clone is one base away. This chain connects TRBV5-6 to TRBJ1-2; possibly TRBD1 for D (5 bases). The CDR3 runs to 12 residues. Trimming cost V 3 bases and J 8 bases, with 11 bases left between them. CDR1 is SGHDT, CDR2 YYEEEE, per germline. This chain's CDR3 is CASSYLTGGYTF. Written as DNA, the CDR3 is TGTGCCAGCAGCTACTTAACAGGAGGCTACACCTTC.

This chain joins TRBV6-6 and TRBJ2-1; 9 nucleotides align to TRBD2. V was clipped by 4 bases and J by 1 base; unmatched bases: 2. This CDR3 comprises 15 residues. CDR1 and CDR2 from the germline V gene are MNHNY and SVGAGI (reference sequence). The CDR3 protein is CASSLAGVSYNEQFF. In nucleotides, the CDR3 is TGTGCCAGCAGTTTAGCGGGAGTGTCCTACAATGAGCAGTTCTTC.

This rearrangement joins TRBV6-1 to TRBJ1-3; 8 positions agree with TRBD1. The CDR3 runs 17 residues. The V segment lost 2 bases and the J segment 5 bases; nucleotides outside the gene matches: 11. The germline V gene has CDR1 MNHNS and CDR2 SASEGT. The CDR3 here is CASSESRGQGNRNTIYF. Written as DNA, the CDR3 is TGTGCCAGCAGTGAATCCAGGGGGCAAGGAAACCGAAACACCATATATTTT.

The chain couples TRBV14 to TRBJ2-2, with 11 bases aligning to TRBD2. Germline CDR1 reads SGHDN; CDR2 reads FVKESK. The V and J ends lost 4 bases and 4 bases, in that order; junction bases with no gene match: 2. CDR3 length: 15 residues. The CDR3 region is CASSRGLAGTGELFF. DNA for the CDR3: TGTGCCAGCAGCCGAGGACTAGCGGGCACCGGGGAGCTGTTTTTT.

The chain is built from TRBV5-4 and TRBJ2-5; no firm D call. The V and J ends lost 4 bases and 2 bases respectively, with 9 bases between them. Per germline, CDR1 SGHNT and CDR2 YYREEE (reference sequence). The CDR3 spans 13 residues. This chain's CDR3 is CASSEQLQETQYF. The CDR3 DNA sequence: TGTGCCAGCAGCGAACAGCTACAAGAGACCCAGTACTTC.

Concerning this clone itself: A far larger clone is one nucleotide away, so this likely arose from a read error. Other DNA sequences from this sample encode an identical CDR3 as well. The chain's CDR3 is CASSGKASGDYNEQFF. The CDR3 DNA sequence: TGCGCCAGCAGTGGCAAGGCTAGCGGGGATTACAATGAGCAGTTCTTC. The rearrangement joins TRBV6-4 to TRBJ2-1; TRBD2 agrees at 9 bases. CDR3 size: 16 residues. The germline gives CDR1 MRHNA, CDR2 SNTAGT.

The rearrangement uses TRBV10-3 and TRBJ1-3; D perhaps matches TRBD1 (5 bases). The CDR3 sequence is 15 residues long. V lost 4 bases to trimming and J lost 2 bases, with 12 bases between them. The germline V gene encodes CDR1 ENHRY and CDR2 SYGVKD. The CDR3 sequence is CAISGTTDTGNTIYF. The CDR3 region has the DNA TGTGCCATCAGTGGGACCACGGACACTGGAAACACCATATATTTT.

In regard to this clone: A single base separates this from a much larger clone, so it may be a read error. V is TRBV10-3 and J is TRBJ2-5; D tentatively reads TRBD1 or TRBD2 (6 bases each). The germline V gene has CDR1 ENHRY and CDR2 SYGVKD. The CDR3 runs 16 residues. V lost 2 bases and J lost 9, with 22 bases in between. CDR3 protein: CAISETQPAGGEAQYF. Written as DNA, the CDR3 is TGTGCCATCAGTGAGACCCAACCCGCCGGGGGCGAGGCCCAGTACTTC.

The sample holds one count of this clone. This chain links TRBV10-3 with TRBJ1-2, with 7 bases lining up with TRBD1. Germline V gene lookup returns CDR1 ENHRY and CDR2 SYGVKD. With 3 bases clipped from V and 7 bases from J, the junction kept 11 bases outside the gene matches. This CDR3 has 15 residues. As DNA, the CDR3 is TGTGCCATCAGTGATCCGACAGGGACTTCCAGTGGCTACACCTTC. It specifies CAISDPTGTSSGYTF.

J is TRBJ2-1 and V is TRBV19; 7 nucleotides match TRBD2. The junction had 6 bases not matched to a gene; V was cut back by 3 bases and J by 7 bases. Germline loops: CDR1 LNHDA, CDR2 SQIVND (reference sequence). This CDR3 contains 14 residues. CDR3 nucleotides: TGTGCCAGTAGTATGGGGGACTACACTAATGAGCAGTTCTTC. Protein sequence: CASSMGDYTNEQFF.

This chain connects TRBV28 to TRBJ1-2, with TRBD1 identical over 7 bases. Per germline, CDR1 MDHEN and CDR2 SYDVKM. With V trimmed by 6 bases and J by 4 bases, 11 bases remained unmatched. The length of the CDR3 is 15 residues. The CDR3 coding sequence is TGTGCCAGCAGGCCGAACGGGGACAGCCGCTATGGCTACACCTTC. It specifies CASRPNGDSRYGYTF.

V usage is TRBV6-1 and J usage is TRBJ1-4; the D gene is possibly TRBD1 (5 bases). Germline lookup yields CDR1 MNHNS and CDR2 SASEGT. The CDR3 runs to 15 residues. V was trimmed by 1 base and J by 7 bases, leaving 13 bases between them. The CDR3 loop reads CASSEDGGVGEKLFF. DNA of the CDR3: TGTGCCAGCAGTGAAGATGGGGGAGTTGGTGAAAAACTGTTTTTT.

J is TRBJ2-7 and V is TRBV5-6; D may be TRBD1 (6 bases). The CDR3 covers 14 residues. Trimming removed 2 bases from V and 1 base from J, with 10 bases in between. The germline gives CDR1 SGHDT, CDR2 YYEEEE. In DNA form, the CDR3 reads TGTGCCAGCAGCTTAGGACAGCTTTCCTACGAGCAGTACTTC. Translation: CASSLGQLSYEQYF.

The rearrangement links TRBV7-3 to TRBJ1-1; no definite D call. CDR3 length: 14 residues. V shed 5 bases and J shed 3 bases, with 13 bases lying between them. Germline values: CDR1 SGHTA, CDR2 FQGTGA. The CDR3, as DNA: TGTGCCAGCAGCAGACACGTCACGGACACTGAAGCTTTCTTT. Translating it yields CASSRHVTDTEAFF.

The V call is TRBV19, the J call TRBJ2-7, with a tentative D call TRBD1 (5 bases). V lost 5 bases and J 5 bases, leaving 13 bases between the germline ends. Per the germline V gene, CDR1 is LNHDA and CDR2 is SQIVND (reference sequence). The CDR3 sequence is 13 residues long. The CDR3 nucleotides read TGTGCCAGTAGTTCGGACACCCGCGACGAGCAGTACTTC. Protein sequence: CASSSDTRDEQYF.

The rearrangement joins TRBV30 to TRBJ2-1, with TRBD2 matching 9 bases. CDR1 and CDR2 (germline): GTSNPN, SVGIG (reference sequence). J gave up 8 bases and V 2 bases, and 10 bases lay outside the gene matches. This CDR3 has 15 amino acids. For the CDR3, the DNA is TGTGCCTGGAGTTCGGGACTAGCTCCTCCCGATGAGCAGTTCTTC. As protein: CAWSSGLAPPDEQFF. The whole variable domain, remainder taken from reference TRBV30 and TRBJ2-1, is SQTIHQWPATLVQPVGSPLSLECTVEGTSNPNLYWYRQAAGRGLQLLFYSVGIGQISSEVPQNLSASRPQDRQFILSSKKLLLSDSGFYLCAWSSGLAPPDEQFFGPGTRLTVL.